These 28 T cell receptor beta chains share one sample of origin, sequenced in a study of Ad26.COV2.S vaccination and SARS-CoV-2 variants. Clones were read by immunoSEQ multiplex PCR, and TCRdb kept only the in-frame ones, dropping some. The sample lists about 680,000 clones; 80% to 90% were seen once. Sample treatment: 15 to 20 received Ad26.COV2.S at low or high dose, single or two shots; a few received placebo; per-sample allocation not given. The samples date from day 63 after the first vaccine or placebo injection. Sequencing was performed on peripheral blood, taken in a trial of Ad26.COV2.S vaccine versus placebo. These receptors were collected from a person aged 18 to 65 who received the Ad26.COV2.S COVID-19 vaccine or a placebo.

The chain has TRBV4-1 and TRBJ1-5; D gene ambiguous. V gave up 0 bases and J gave up 7 bases, with 13 bases separating them. The CDR3 spans 15 residues. Germline CDR1 reads MGHRA; CDR2 reads YSYEKL. Here the CDR3 DNA reads TGCGCCAGCAGCCAAGAATCCAGGACCCGGCAGCCCCAGCATTTT. This sequence encodes CASSQESRTRQPQHF.

The V gene is TRBV9, the J gene TRBJ2-2; D is uncertain. Germline CDR1 is SGDLS and CDR2 is YYNGEE. V lost 2 bases, J lost 2 bases, and 7 bases lay in between. The CDR3 covers 14 residues. CDR3 amino acids: CASSVQKNTGELFF. The CDR3 nucleotides read TGTGCCAGCAGCGTTCAGAAAAACACCGGGGAGCTGTTTTTT.

The chain joins TRBV27 to TRBJ1-5; TRBD1 aligns across 8 bases. The CDR3 is 15 residues long. The germline V gene encodes CDR1 MNHEY and CDR2 SMNVEV (reference sequence). J lost 6 bases, V lost 5 bases, and 9 bases had no gene match. CDR3 in DNA: TGTGCCAGCAGTCTACGGACAGGGAGCTTTCAGCCCCAGCATTTT. Its protein is CASSLRTGSFQPQHF.

This chain uses TRBV10-3 with TRBJ1-2, with TRBD1 as a possible D gene (6 bases). This CDR3 comprises 13 residues. The germline V and J ends were trimmed by 5 bases and 0 bases, with 7 bases remaining between them. From germline, CDR1 is ENHRY and CDR2 SYGVKD. The CDR3 DNA follows: TGTGCCATCAGTCGGACAGCTAACTATGGCTACACCTTC. Translating gives CAISRTANYGYTF.

This clone was picked up a small number of times. V and J are TRBV19 and TRBJ2-5; a possible D gene is TRBD1 (5 bases). CDR1 and CDR2 (germline): LNHDA, SQIVND (reference sequence). The CDR3 runs to 17 residues. The germline V and J ends were trimmed by 5 bases and 2 bases, with 21 bases remaining between them. The CDR3 DNA sequence: TGTGCCAGTAGTGATAAATTTAAGGGGCCCCTTCAAGAGACCCAGTACTTC. The encoded protein is CASSDKFKGPLQETQYF.

J is TRBJ2-7 and V is TRBV10-3, with D maybe TRBD1 (6 bases). CDR1 is ENHRY and CDR2 is SYGVKD in the germline V gene. Trimming cost V 0 bases and J 2 bases, with 11 bases left between them. The CDR3 runs to 15 residues. CDR3 sequence: CAISESGATPYEQYF. The DNA of the CDR3 is TGTGCCATCAGTGAGTCGGGGGCTACACCCTACGAGCAGTACTTC.

This clone was seen just once. V gene TRBV7-8 combines with J gene TRBJ1-1; D is perhaps TRBD1 (5 bases). Trimming left V 2 bases short and J 7 bases short, with 11 bases between. CDR1 and CDR2 (germline): SGHVS, FQNEAQ. The CDR3 extends over 13 amino acids. The CDR3 is CASSLRGGIEAFF. DNA for the CDR3: TGTGCCAGCAGCTTACGTGGGGGGATTGAAGCTTTCTTT. The variable domain in full, with the rest retrieved from reference TRBV7-8 and TRBJ1-1, is GAGVSQSPRYKVAKRGQDVALRCDPISGHVSLFWYQQALGQGPEFLTYFQNEAQLDKSGLPSDRFFAERPEGSVSTLKIQRTQQEDSAVYLCASSLRGGIEAFFGQGTRLTVV.

Details on this clone: Other DNA sequences in the sample encode the same CDR3. The CDR3 DNA sequence: TGTGCCAGCAGCTTGGGGCTAGCGTACTACGAGCAGTACTTC. It encodes CASSLGLAYYEQYF. This chain links TRBV7-2 with TRBJ2-7; tentative D call: TRBD2 (6 bases). The V and J ends lost 3 bases and 3 bases respectively, with 12 bases between them. The germline V gene has CDR1 SGHTA and CDR2 FQGNSA. The CDR3 loop spans 14 amino acids.

A single count supports this clone. The chain carries TRBV6-5 and TRBJ1-6; D ambiguous. From germline, CDR1 is MNHEY and CDR2 SVGAGI. Trimming removed 6 bases at V and 5 bases at J, with 8 bases between. The CDR3 length is 13 residues. The CDR3 protein is CASRTDNNSPLHF. The CDR3, as DNA: TGTGCCAGCAGGACGGATAATAATTCACCCCTCCACTTT.

This clone occurred a few times. For the CDR3, the DNA is TGTGCCAGCAGTCGGGACTTCAATCAGCCCCAGCATTTT. Translated: CASSRDFNQPQHF. V and J are TRBV2 and TRBJ1-5, with D possibly matching TRBD1 (5 bases). This CDR3 comprises 13 residues. Germline V CDR1 and CDR2: SNHLY, FYNNEI. V was trimmed by 5 bases and J by 3 bases, leaving 8 bases between them. The full variable domain, with the rest looked up from reference TRBV2 and TRBJ1-5, is EPEVTQTPSHQVTQMGQEVILRCVPISNHLYFYWYRQILGQKVEFLVSFYNNEISEKSEIFDDQFSVERPDGSNFTLKIRSTKLEDSAMYFCASSRDFNQPQHFGDGTRLSIL.

The V and J genes are TRBV30 and TRBJ2-7; TRBD2 is a possible D gene (5 bases). This CDR3 is built from 11 residues. Per germline, CDR1 GTSNPN and CDR2 SVGIG (reference sequence). The V end was cut by 6 bases, the J end by 6 bases, with 12 bases between. CDR3 coding DNA: TGTGCCTGCGGCCGAGGGCTCGAGCAGTACTTC. This sequence encodes CACGRGLEQYF. Full variable domain (missing parts from reference TRBV30 and TRBJ2-7): SQTIHQWPATLVQPVGSPLSLECTVEGTSNPNLYWYRQAAGRGLQLLFYSVGIGQISSEVPQNLSASRPQDRQFILSSKKLLLSDSGFYLCACGRGLEQYFGPGTRLTVT.

The chain links TRBV4-1 to TRBJ1-6, with 10 bases aligning to TRBD1. CDR1 and CDR2 (germline): MGHRA, YSYEKL. The CDR3 extends over 15 amino acids. Trimming at V came to 4 bases and at J to 8 bases, leaving 5 bases not matched to a gene. CDR3 nucleotides: TGCGCCAGCAGCCCAGCCGGGACAGGGGATTCACCCCTCCACTTT. Translation gives CASSPAGTGDSPLHF.

The sample holds one count of this clone. The chain combines TRBV27 with TRBJ2-7; D may be TRBD1 (6 bases). The germline V and J ends were trimmed by 3 bases and 2 bases, with 17 bases remaining between them. CDR1 and CDR2 from the germline V gene are MNHEY and SMNVEV (reference sequence). The CDR3 covers 16 residues. CDR3 protein: CASSFPPTGGAYEQYF. The CDR3 nucleotides read TGTGCCAGCAGTTTTCCCCCGACAGGAGGTGCCTACGAGCAGTACTTC.

The chain uses TRBV6-5 and TRBJ2-7; D may match TRBD1 or TRBD2 (5 bases each). Trimming took 0 bases from V and 0 from J, leaving 9 bases between them. The CDR3 consists of 15 residues. Per germline, CDR1 MNHEY and CDR2 SVGAGI. This CDR3 reads CASSYSGAASYEQYF. As DNA, the CDR3 is TGTGCCAGCAGTTACTCCGGGGCCGCCTCCTACGAGCAGTACTTC.

This chain's CDR3 is CATSDPRSPRDTQYF. The CDR3 DNA reads as TGTGCCACCAGTGATCCACGCTCCCCCCGGGATACGCAGTATTTT. The chain is built from TRBV24-1 and TRBJ2-3; no clear D gene. CDR3 length: 15 amino acids. The germline V gene encodes CDR1 KGHDR and CDR2 SFDVKD. With 3 bases removed from V and 6 bases from J, the gap between germline ends came to 15 bases.

This clone appeared a single time. V is TRBV18 and J is TRBJ1-2; unclear D gene. The V end was cut by 2 bases, the J end by 2 bases, with 12 bases between. Looked up from germline, CDR1 is KGHSH and CDR2 is LQKENI. The CDR3 contains 15 residues. The chain's CDR3 is CASSPTPGYNYGYTF. In DNA form, the CDR3 reads TGTGCCAGCTCACCAACTCCCGGTTACAACTATGGCTACACCTTC.

The chain combines TRBV12-5 with TRBJ1-3; 9 nucleotides align to TRBD1. This CDR3 contains 14 residues. CDR1 is LGHNT and CDR2 is FRNRAP in the germline V gene. The V segment lost 6 bases and the J segment 6 bases; nucleotides outside the gene matches: 6. The DNA for the CDR3 is TGTGCTAGTGGGCTGACAGGGGGTGAAAACACCATATATTTT. Translation: CASGLTGGENTIYF.

The chain uses TRBV7-9 and TRBJ2-1; 8 nucleotides line up with TRBD2. Germline values: CDR1 SEHNR, CDR2 FQNEAQ (reference sequence). This CDR3 has 18 amino acids. V lost 5 bases to trimming and J lost 2 bases; unmatched junction nucleotides: 14. CDR3 residues: CASSPEPTGGPPYNEQFF. Here the CDR3 DNA reads TGTGCCAGCAGCCCAGAACCTACGGGAGGGCCTCCCTACAATGAGCAGTTCTTC.

The chain couples TRBV19 to TRBJ2-7; the D call may be TRBD1 or TRBD2 (5 bases each). Germline CDR1 is LNHDA and CDR2 is SQIVND (reference sequence). Trimming removed 5 bases from V and 2 bases from J, with 10 bases in between. This CDR3 spans 13 amino acids. CDR3 sequence (DNA): TGTGCCAGTAGTGGGACCGGAACCTACGAGCAGTACTTC. This translates into CASSGTGTYEQYF.

Worth noting for this clone: Different DNA sequences within this sample yield the same CDR3. V is TRBV6-1 and J is TRBJ2-7, with D uncertain. Germline V CDR1 and CDR2: MNHNS, SASEGT. V lost 0 bases and J 2 bases, leaving 8 bases between the germline ends. This CDR3 has 14 amino acids. The CDR3 DNA reads as TGTGCCAGCAGTGAAGCTGGCAGAACCTACGAGCAGTACTTC. It translates to CASSEAGRTYEQYF.

The chain links TRBV20-1 to TRBJ2-7, with 9 bases lining up with TRBD1. This CDR3 is 15 amino acids long. Germline V CDR1 and CDR2: DFQATT, SNEGSKA (reference sequence). J gave up 1 base and V 3 bases, and 7 bases lay outside the gene matches. The CDR3: CSASLRDRASYEQYF. For the CDR3, the DNA is TGCAGTGCTAGTCTCCGGGACAGGGCATCCTACGAGCAGTACTTC.

The J gene is TRBJ1-1, the V gene TRBV10-3; no reliable D call. Germline lookup yields CDR1 ENHRY and CDR2 SYGVKD. Trimming removed 4 bases at V and 1 base at J, with 13 bases between. The CDR3 covers 15 residues. CDR3 protein: CAISGSGRENTEAFF. The CDR3 nucleotides are TGTGCCATCAGTGGAAGTGGACGGGAGAACACTGAAGCTTTCTTT.

CDR3 DNA sequence: TGTGCCATCGGACAGGACACGAACACCGGGGAGCTGTTTTTT. It translates to CAIGQDTNTGELFF. J is TRBJ2-2 and V is TRBV10-3; 7 bases match TRBD1. V was pared by 8 bases and J by 0 bases, with 3 bases of the junction left unmatched. Germline values: CDR1 ENHRY, CDR2 SYGVKD. The CDR3 length is 14 residues.

The chain joins TRBV27 to TRBJ2-7; 7 positions agree with TRBD1. The germline gives CDR1 MNHEY, CDR2 SMNVEV (reference sequence). There are 16 residues in the CDR3. V was clipped by 7 bases and J by 3 bases; unmatched bases: 15. The CDR3 DNA is TGTGCCAGCACCTTACAAACTTACAGGGGTTTCTACGAGCAGTACTTC. Protein product: CASTLQTYRGFYEQYF.

This clone was found once. The chain joins TRBV16 to TRBJ1-3; no reliable D call. Germline V gives CDR1 KGHSY, CDR2 FQNENV. This CDR3 spans 13 amino acids. Trimming took off 6 bases at V and 2 bases at J, with 8 bases between the two ends. The CDR3 coding sequence is TGTGCCAGCAGTCCCGGGCCTGGAAACACCATATATTTT. This gives the protein CASSPGPGNTIYF. Drawing the rest from reference TRBV16 and TRBJ1-3, the complete variable domain is GEEVAQTPKHLVRGEGQKAKLYCAPIKGHSYVFWYQQVLKNEFKFLISFQNENVFDETGMPKERFSAKCLPNSPCSLEIQATKLEDSAVYFCASSPGPGNTIYFGEGSWLTVV.

The J gene is TRBJ2-1, the V gene TRBV6-4, with 9 bases fitting TRBD2. The V gene end was trimmed by 6 bases and the J gene end by 9 bases; junction bases not matched to a gene: 6. The CDR3 is 13 residues long. Germline CDR1 and CDR2: MRHNA and SNTAGT. CDR3 in amino acids: CASSPSGMGEQFF. The CDR3 DNA sequence: TGTGCCAGCAGCCCTAGCGGGATGGGTGAGCAGTTCTTC.

The chain has TRBV3-1 (or the pseudogene TRBV3-2) and TRBJ2-7; 7 bases agree with TRBD1. Trimming cost V 0 bases and J 2 bases; bases outside gene matches: 10. CDR1 LGHDT and CDR2 YNNKEL come from the germline V gene (reference sequence). The CDR3 loop spans 17 amino acids. The CDR3 sequence is CASSQDRGPASTYEQYF. For the CDR3, the DNA is TGTGCCAGCAGCCAAGATAGGGGGCCTGCCTCCACCTACGAGCAGTACTTC.

The J gene is TRBJ2-3, the V gene TRBV6-6, with TRBD2 as a possible D gene (6 bases). Germline V CDR1 and CDR2: MNHNY, SVGAGI (reference sequence). V lost 5 bases to trimming and J lost 0 bases, with 12 bases between them. This CDR3 has 15 amino acids. This CDR3 reads CASSPDYTSTDTQYF. CDR3 sequence (DNA): TGTGCCAGCAGTCCGGACTACACTAGCACAGATACGCAGTATTTT.